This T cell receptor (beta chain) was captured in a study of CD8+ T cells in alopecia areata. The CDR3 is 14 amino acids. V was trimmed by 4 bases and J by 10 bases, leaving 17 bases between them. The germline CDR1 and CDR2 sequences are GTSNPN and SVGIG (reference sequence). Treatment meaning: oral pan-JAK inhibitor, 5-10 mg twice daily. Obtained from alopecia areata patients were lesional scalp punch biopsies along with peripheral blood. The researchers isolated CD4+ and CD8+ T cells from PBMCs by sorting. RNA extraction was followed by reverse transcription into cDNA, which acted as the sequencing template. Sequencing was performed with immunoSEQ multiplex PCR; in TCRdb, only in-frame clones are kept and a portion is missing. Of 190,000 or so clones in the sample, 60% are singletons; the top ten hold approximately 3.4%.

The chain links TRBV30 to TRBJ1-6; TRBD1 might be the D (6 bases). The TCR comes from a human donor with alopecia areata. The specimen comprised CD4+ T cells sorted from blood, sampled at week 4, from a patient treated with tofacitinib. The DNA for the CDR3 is TGTGCCTGGACCACCGGACAGCTTGGCTCACCCCTCCACTTT. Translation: CAWTTGQLGSPLHF.